These T cell receptor beta chains were read from a single sample in a study of identical twins. TCRdb reprocessed the 5' RACE reads with MiXCR, giving one entry per CDR3 protein. The data hold 460,000 or so distinct CDR3 sequences, with approximately 15% observed a single time. These data were also reused for a study on yellow fever vaccine responses in identical twins.

The sequenced sample was CD4+ T cells sorted from blood. Receptors originate from a woman aged 18-35 years in good health. Both conserved end residues are part of each CDR3. D genes are given only for firm matches. Clone size is stated in some rows and not others, as once, few, many or a class when expanded.

clone size: many; J gene: TRBJ2-3; D gene: NA; V gene: TRBV27; CDR3 protein: CASSRTGPSTDTQYF; CDR3 DNA: TGTGCCAGCAGTCGGACTGGGCCTAGCACAGATACGCAGTATTTT
clone size: many; J gene: TRBJ2-5; D gene: NA; V gene: TRBV7-2; CDR3 protein: CASSFPGLGETQYF; CDR3 DNA: TGTGCCAGCAGCTTTCCCGGTCTGGGGGAGACCCAGTACTTC
clone size: NA; J gene: TRBJ2-4; D gene: TRBD2; V gene: TRBV20-1; CDR3 protein: CSAGLAVAKNIQYF; CDR3 DNA: TGCAGTGCCGGACTAGCGGTAGCCAAAAACATTCAGTACTTC
clone size: few; J gene: TRBJ1-6; D gene: NA; V gene: TRBV20-1; CDR3 protein: CSAREGTESSYNSPLHF; CDR3 DNA: TGCAGTGCTAGAGAGGGGACGGAGAGCTCCTATAATTCACCCCTCCACTTT
clone size: few; J gene: TRBJ2-1; D gene: NA; V gene: TRBV10-3; CDR3 protein: CAISATSSYNEQFF; CDR3 DNA: TGTGCCATCTCTGCGACGAGCTCCTACAATGAGCAGTTCTTC
clone size: few; J gene: TRBJ2-7; D gene: NA; V gene: TRBV20-1; CDR3 protein: CTPSDEQYF; CDR3 DNA: TGCACCCCTAGTGACGAGCAGTACTTC
clone size: few; J gene: TRBJ1-1; D gene: NA; V gene: TRBV12-3/TRBV12-4; CDR3 protein: CASSDNRERTEAFF; CDR3 DNA: TGTGCCAGCAGTGATAACAGGGAGAGAACTGAAGCTTTCTTT
clone size: few; J gene: TRBJ2-2; D gene: TRBD1; V gene: TRBV5-4; CDR3 protein: CASSKTGVPGELFF; CDR3 DNA: TGTGCCAGCAGTAAGACAGGGGTTCCCGGGGAGCTGTTTTTT
clone size: few; J gene: TRBJ1-6; D gene: NA; V gene: TRBV7-9; CDR3 protein: CASSLGGTLNSPLHF; CDR3 DNA: TGTGCCAGCAGCTTAGGAGGGACACTAAATTCACCCCTCCACTTT
clone size: NA; J gene: TRBJ2-3; D gene: NA; V gene: TRBV3-1; CDR3 protein: CASSQELHTDTQYF; CDR3 DNA: TGTGCCAGCAGCCAAGAACTCCACACAGATACGCAGTATTTT
clone size: NA; J gene: TRBJ2-7; D gene: NA; V gene: TRBV15; CDR3 protein: CATSLGTATYEQYF; CDR3 DNA: TGTGCCACCAGCCTCGGGACCGCGACCTACGAGCAGTACTTC
clone size: NA; J gene: TRBJ2-1; D gene: TRBD2; V gene: TRBV7-2; CDR3 protein: CASSGRAGEQFF; CDR3 DNA: TGTGCCAGCAGCGGGAGGGCCGGTGAGCAGTTCTTC
clone size: few; J gene: TRBJ1-4; D gene: TRBD1; V gene: TRBV5-1; CDR3 protein: CASSLGATGYEKLFF; CDR3 DNA: TGCGCCAGCAGCTTGGGGGCGACAGGGTATGAAAAACTGTTTTTT
clone size: NA; J gene: TRBJ2-1; D gene: TRBD1; V gene: TRBV24-1; CDR3 protein: CATSDPGQGAYNEQFF; CDR3 DNA: TGTGCCACCAGTGATCCGGGACAGGGGGCCTACAATGAGCAGTTCTTC
clone size: few; J gene: TRBJ2-1; D gene: TRBD2; V gene: TRBV7-9; CDR3 protein: CASSLTSGLAYNEQFF; CDR3 DNA: TGTGCCAGCAGCTTAACTAGCGGTTTAGCCTACAATGAGCAGTTCTTC
clone size: few; J gene: TRBJ1-1; D gene: TRBD1; V gene: TRBV11-3; CDR3 protein: CASSSRTGGENTEAFF; CDR3 DNA: TGTGCCAGCAGCTCGCGGACAGGGGGGGAGAACACTGAAGCTTTCTTT
clone size: few; J gene: TRBJ1-3; D gene: NA; V gene: TRBV4-1; CDR3 protein: CASSQDRGHGNTIYF; CDR3 DNA: TGCGCCAGCAGCCAAGATCGGGGTCATGGAAACACCATATATTTT
clone size: few; J gene: TRBJ1-4; D gene: TRBD1; V gene: TRBV7-9; CDR3 protein: CASMEGAANEKLFF; CDR3 DNA: TGTGCCAGCATGGAGGGGGCGGCTAATGAAAAACTGTTTTTT
clone size: few; J gene: TRBJ2-7; D gene: TRBD1; V gene: TRBV13; CDR3 protein: CASSLVGTGVGEQYF; CDR3 DNA: TGTGCCAGCAGCTTAGTCGGGACAGGGGTTGGCGAGCAGTACTTC
clone size: NA; J gene: TRBJ1-1; D gene: NA; V gene: TRBV12-3/TRBV12-4; CDR3 protein: CASTLRANTEAFF; CDR3 DNA: TGTGCCAGCACTTTGAGGGCGAACACTGAAGCTTTCTTT